These T cell receptor beta chains were read from a single sample in a study of multiple sclerosis patients with progressive multifocal leukoencephalopathy. Some clones are missing from TCRdb's copy, which holds only in-frame ones; the method was immunoSEQ multiplex PCR. The sample yields roughly 31,000 clones, around nine tenths seen once. Sequences were obtained from PBMCs. The source of these receptors is a human donor with multiple sclerosis. The CDR3 runs from the conserved cysteine through the conserved F or W. D genes are given only for firm matches. The size entry is marked missing in some rows and otherwise reads once, few, many or a size class.

TRBD1	TRBV11-2	TRBJ2-7	NA	TGTGCCAGCAGCTTAGATCATTCGTGGGGGACAGGGTCCTACGAGCAGTACTTC	CASSLDHSWGTGSYEQYF
NA	TRBV5-1	TRBJ2-7	NA	TGCGCCAGCAGCTTGGGGGTAGATAGTAGGTACGAGCAGTACTTC	CASSLGVDSRYEQYF
NA	TRBV9	TRBJ2-1	NA	TGTGCCAGCACCCTTTACCCAGGGAGTAGGCACAATGAGCAGTTCTTC	CASTLYPGSRHNEQFF
TRBD1	TRBV19	TRBJ1-5	NA	TGTGCCAGTAGTGTCGAACAGGGGAGCTCGAGCAATCAGCCCCAGCATTTT	CASSVEQGSSSNQPQHF
NA	TRBV7-2	TRBJ2-7	NA	TGTGCCAGCAGCTTGGCAGGAGCCTACGAGCAGTACTTC	CASSLAGAYEQYF
TRBD1	TRBV6-5	TRBJ1-4	NA	TGTGCCAGCAGTTGGAGGACAGGGGGCAGTGAAAAACTGTTTTTT	CASSWRTGGSEKLFF
TRBD2	TRBV28	TRBJ2-7	NA	TGTGCCAGCATCGGGGCAGCGGGGAGCTACGAGCAGTACTTC	CASIGAAGSYEQYF
TRBD2	TRBV2	TRBJ2-7	NA	TGTGCCAGCAGTCCCGGGACTAGCGTCTCCCGGCAGTACTTC	CASSPGTSVSRQYF
TRBD2	TRBV28	TRBJ2-1	NA	TGTGCCAGCAGTCCCTATGCGGGAGGGCCACACTACAATGAGCAGTTCTTC	CASSPYAGGPHYNEQFF
NA	TRBV28	TRBJ2-1	NA	TGTGCCAGCAGTCGCCCCGCCCAAGCGAATGCACAGAAGAGCTCCTACAATGAGCAGTTCTTC	CASSRPAQANAQKSSYNEQFF
NA	TRBV28	TRBJ2-7	NA	TGTGCCAGCAGTGTTCGACAGCCAGTCTACGAGCAGTACTTC	CASSVRQPVYEQYF
NA	TRBV14	TRBJ2-1	NA	TGTGCCAGCAGCCAGTTTGGCAGGACCTCCTACAATGAGCAGTTCTTC	CASSQFGRTSYNEQFF
TRBD2	TRBV7-9	TRBJ2-7	NA	TGTGCCAGCAGCATCGGGACTAGCCGGGAGCAGTACTTC	CASSIGTSREQYF
TRBD2	TRBV13	TRBJ2-1	NA	TGTGCCAGCAGGGGTCTAGCGGACAATGAGCAGTTCTTC	CASRGLADNEQFF
TRBD1	TRBV19	TRBJ1-2	NA	TGTGCCAGTAGTCTGCAGACAGGGGGCAACTATGGCTACACCTTC	CASSLQTGGNYGYTF
NA	TRBV6-1	TRBJ2-7	NA	TGTGCCAGCATCGGCGGAAACTACGAGCAGTACTTC	CASIGGNYEQYF
NA	TRBV27	TRBJ1-5	NA	TGTGCCAGCAGTTTTAGTAGGAATCAGCCCCAGCATTTT	CASSFSRNQPQHF
NA	TRBV11-2	TRBJ1-2	NA	TGTGCCAGCAGCTTTCCTGAGACCCCGGGTGGCTACACCTTC	CASSFPETPGGYTF
NA	TRBV11-3	TRBJ2-1	NA	TGTGCCAGCAGCGAGACGGCGGGGACTTCATTCAATGAGCAGTTCTTC	CASSETAGTSFNEQFF
TRBD2	TRBV10-3	TRBJ2-7	NA	TGTGCCATTTCCGACGCTAGCGGTAACTACGAGCAGTACTTC	CAISDASGNYEQYF
NA	TRBV19	TRBJ2-3	NA	TGTGCCAGTAGTCTCGGACCTTCTAGCACAGATACGCAGTATTTT	CASSLGPSSTDTQYF
TRBD1	TRBV12-5	TRBJ2-3	NA	TGTGCTAGTGGTTTGGGGACAGGGACAGATACGCAGTATTTT	CASGLGTGTDTQYF
NA	TRBV28	TRBJ2-4	NA	TGTGCCAGCAGAGGCGGGCAGCTGGGGGAGAACATTCAGTACTTC	CASRGGQLGENIQYF
NA	TRBV5-8	TRBJ1-2	NA	TGTGCCAGCAGCTTGGACGACGGCTACACCTTC	CASSLDDGYTF
NA	TRBV7-9	TRBJ2-1	NA	TGTGCCAGCAGCTTAGTTTCCTACAATGAGCAGTTCTTC	CASSLVSYNEQFF
TRBD2	TRBV19	TRBJ2-1	NA	TGTGCCAGTAGTCGGCTAGCGGGTGTAGGGAATGAGCAGTTCTTC	CASSRLAGVGNEQFF
TRBD1	TRBV19	TRBJ1-5	NA	TGTGCCAGTAGTTCTCGGACAGGGAATGGGGGAAATCAGCCCCAGCATTTT	CASSSRTGNGGNQPQHF
NA	TRBV27	TRBJ2-2	NA	TGTGCCAGCAGGCCACAAAACACCGGGGAGCTGTTTTTT	CASRPQNTGELFF
NA	TRBV7-8	TRBJ1-1	NA	TGTGCCAGCAGCTTAGGGGAAGGCGCTTTCTTT	CASSLGEGAFF
TRBD1	TRBV10-3	TRBJ2-1	NA	TGTGCCATCAGTGAGCCCGGACAGGGAAAAAGGTCCTACAATGAGCAGTTCTTC	CAISEPGQGKRSYNEQFF
NA	TRBV27	TRBJ1-5	NA	TGTGCCAGCACCCTCCGGGGTTATAGCAATCAGCCCCAGCATTTT	CASTLRGYSNQPQHF
NA	TRBV5-6	TRBJ1-2	once	TGTGCCAGCAGCTCCTACGACAGAAACTATGGCTACACCTTC	CASSSYDRNYGYTF
TRBD2	TRBV11-1	TRBJ2-7	NA	TGTGCCAGCGCACTCGGCGGGAGCTACGAGCAGTACTTC	CASALGGSYEQYF
TRBD2	TRBV7-3	TRBJ2-1	NA	TGTGCCAGCAGCCTGAGCGGGAGCTCCTACAATGAGCAGTTCTTC	CASSLSGSSYNEQFF
TRBD2	TRBV7-2	TRBJ2-7	NA	TGTGCCAGCAGCTTAACTAGCGGATACGAGCAGTACTTC	CASSLTSGYEQYF
TRBD2	TRBV6-4	TRBJ2-1	NA	TGTGCCAGCAGTGAGTCGATAGCGGGCCACTACAATGAGCAGTTCTTC	CASSESIAGHYNEQFF
NA	TRBV15	TRBJ2-7	NA	TGTGCCACCAGCAGAGATCGCAAGGTATCCTACGAGCAGTACTTC	CATSRDRKVSYEQYF
TRBD1	TRBV29-1	TRBJ2-7	NA	TGCAGCGTTGAAGAAGGGGGCAGGGTCTACGAGCAGTACTTC	CSVEEGGRVYEQYF
NA	TRBV10-3	TRBJ1-5	NA	TGTGCCTCCCGGCGGGAAAAAGAGCCCCAGCATTTT	CASRREKEPQHF
TRBD2	TRBV4-1	TRBJ2-3	once	TGCGCCAGCAGCCAAGATCGGGGAACCAGTAGCGGGTACACAGATACGCAGTATTTT	CASSQDRGTSSGYTDTQYF
NA	TRBV15	TRBJ1-1	once	TGTGCCACCAGCAGAGCGTTCACTATCGCGGTGGGTGAAGCTTTCTTT	CATSRAFTIAVGEAFF
NA	TRBV11-2	TRBJ1-3	NA	TGTGCCAGCAGCTTAAGCGTTCCTGGAAACACCATATATTTT	CASSLSVPGNTIYF
NA	TRBV6-7	TRBJ1-4	NA	TGTGCCAGCAGGACCGACGGATCCTCCGAAAAACTGTTTTTT	CASRTDGSSEKLFF
NA	TRBV5-5	TRBJ2-1	NA	TGTGCCAGCAGCTTGGTAACAGGAACCTCCTACAATGAGCAGTTCTTC	CASSLVTGTSYNEQFF
NA	TRBV9	TRBJ2-1	NA	TGTGCCAGCAGCGTAGGGGGCCAAAGCTCCTACAATGAGCAGTTCTTC	CASSVGGQSSYNEQFF
NA	TRBV5-1	TRBJ1-2	few	TGCGCCAGCTCGGGAGACCGTCCCTATGGCTACACCTTC	CASSGDRPYGYTF
TRBD2	TRBV5-1	TRBJ2-3	NA	TGCGCCAGCAGCAGCCTCGAACCGGGACTACACACAGATACGCAGTATTTT	CASSSLEPGLHTDTQYF
NA	TRBV2	TRBJ2-3	NA	TGTGCCAGCAGCCTAAACGGACGGTCTGATACGCAGTATTTT	CASSLNGRSDTQYF
NA	TRBV27	TRBJ2-1	once	TGTGCCAGAAAAACCTTTTTAAGACGCCCTCGGGGCAATGAGCAGTTCTTC	CARKTFLRRPRGNEQFF
NA	TRBV4-1	TRBJ1-4	NA	TGCGCCAGCAGTTGGGACTTTGGTAATGAAAAACTGTTTTTT	CASSWDFGNEKLFF
NA	TRBV7-2	TRBJ2-3	NA	TGTGCCAGCAGCTTAGAGGGCCGTCGCGCAGATACGCAGTATTTT	CASSLEGRRADTQYF
NA	TRBV6-1	TRBJ1-1	NA	TGTGCCAGCAGTGAGCAGGCGACCATGAACACTGAAGCTTTCTTT	CASSEQATMNTEAFF
NA	TRBV28	TRBJ2-1	NA	TGTGCCAGCAGTTTAAAGGCCGCTGGGCAGTTCTTC	CASSLKAAGQFF
TRBD2	TRBV19	TRBJ2-1	NA	TGTGCCAGTAGTCTAGGGGGACTAGCGGACTATTACAATGAGCAGTTCTTC	CASSLGGLADYYNEQFF
NA	TRBV7-2	TRBJ1-5	NA	TGTGCCAGCAGCTCGGGTCTTCCAAATCAGCCCCAGCATTTT	CASSSGLPNQPQHF
NA	TRBV5-1	TRBJ2-3	NA	TGCGCCAGCAGCTTGGGGGAGACAGATACGCAGTATTTT	CASSLGETDTQYF
NA	TRBV4-3	TRBJ2-1	NA	TGCGCCAGCAAGAAGGCGCCCCAAGACTACAATGAGCAGTTCTTC	CASKKAPQDYNEQFF